This T cell receptor beta chain was obtained from a study of blood T cells in healthy people across ages. It was with a sample-barcoded 5' primer and a J-beta primer mix that a second PCR of about 6 to 12 cycles was run. Each TCR beta cDNA got a 12-nucleotide random molecular identifier. MiXCR, run by TCRdb on the 5' RACE reads, gives a single entry per CDR3 protein. The sample lists over 1,200,000 distinct CDR3 sequences, around 59% seen once, with about 6.3% in the top ten. This CDR3 has 14 residues. The ends were cut back, 2 bases at V and 1 base at J, with 8 bases in the middle. Germline values: CDR1 SEHNR, CDR2 FQNEAQ (reference sequence).

The source is a man between 18 and 29 years old in good health. The J gene is TRBJ1-1, the V gene TRBV7-9; unclear D gene. Sequencing was carried out using blood. The CDR3 spells CASSLSAENTEAFF. In DNA, the CDR3 is TGTGCCAGCAGCTTATCTGCGGAGAACACTGAAGCTTTCTTT.